A single sample gave rise to the 32 T cell receptor beta chains below, sequenced in a study of cytomegalovirus exposure and HLA in healthy donors. In the PCR, 60 Vbeta and 13 Jbeta primers were used. TCRdb keeps only in-frame clones here, not all; method: immunoSEQ multiplex PCR. Seen here are 220,000 or so clones, approximately 79% observed once, and the top ten hold about 1.5%. The sequenced material came from PBMCs. The receptors here all came from a man between 50 and 59 years old in good health and CMV-seronegative.

This chain joins TRBV11-2 and TRBJ1-2; D is ambiguous. Trimming took 4 bases from V and 13 from J, leaving 13 bases between them. Germline CDR1 reads SGHAT; CDR2 reads FQNNGV. The CDR3 spans 11 residues. Written as DNA, the CDR3 is TGTGCCAGCAGCTCTACGCAGGCGCCCACCTTC. It codes for CASSSTQAPTF.

J is TRBJ2-3 and V is TRBV5-4, with 7 bases identical to TRBD1. This CDR3 contains 19 residues. Germline CDR1 reads SGHNT; CDR2 reads YYREEE (reference sequence). With 0 bases clipped from V and 4 bases from J, the junction kept 17 bases outside the gene matches. CDR3 DNA sequence: TGTGCCAGCAGCTTGGCGCGGATAGGGGGCGGAAAATACGCAGATACGCAGTATTTT. Translating it yields CASSLARIGGGKYADTQYF.

The chain is built from TRBV18 and TRBJ2-7, with TRBD1 as a possible D gene (6 bases). V lost 0 bases to trimming and J lost 5 bases, with 11 bases between them. CDR1 and CDR2 from the germline V gene are KGHSH and LQKENI. This CDR3 contains 14 residues. DNA for the CDR3: TGTGCCAGCTCACCACCGCACAGGGCCGACGAGCAGTACTTC. Amino acid sequence: CASSPPHRADEQYF.

V is TRBV28 and J is TRBJ1-5, with 7 nucleotides matching TRBD1. The V and J ends lost 4 bases and 1 base, in that order; junction bases with no gene match: 1. Germline loops: CDR1 MDHEN, CDR2 SYDVKM. The CDR3 is made up of 14 amino acids. For the CDR3, the DNA is TGTGCCAGCAGTTGGGGACAGAGCAATCAGCCCCAGCATTTT. It yields the protein CASSWGQSNQPQHF.

The V call is TRBV6-5, the J call TRBJ1-3; 10 positions match TRBD1. Germline CDR1 reads MNHEY; CDR2 reads SVGAGI. V lost 7 bases, J lost 4 bases, and 7 bases stayed unmatched. The CDR3 has 15 residues. For the CDR3, the DNA is TGTGCCAGCACCATCGACAGGGGGCCCGGAAACACCATATATTTT. Translating it yields CASTIDRGPGNTIYF.

The gene calls are TRBV2 and TRBJ1-5; 7 nucleotides match TRBD1. There are 15 residues in the CDR3. V shed 5 bases, J shed 4 bases, and the junction held 8 bases outside the gene matches. The V gene's germline CDR1 is SNHLY and CDR2 FYNNEI. CDR3 sequence: CASSRSGTVNQPQHF. The CDR3 DNA follows: TGTGCCAGCAGTCGCTCCGGGACAGTAAATCAGCCCCAGCATTTT.

Concerning this clone itself: One end of the junction does not line up with germline, which may come from a read error. The same CDR3 also results from other DNA sequences found in this sample. The V gene is TRBV7-9, the J gene TRBJ2-7, with TRBD1 matching 8 bases. CDR1 is SEHNR and CDR2 is FQNEAQ in the germline V gene (reference sequence). CDR3 size: 15 residues. The CDR3 loop is CASSSTDRVFNEQYF. CDR3 nucleotide sequence: TGTGCCAGCAGCTCAACGGACAGGGTTTTCAACGAGCAGTACTTT.

The V gene is TRBV27, the J gene TRBJ2-1; TRBD1 is a possible D gene (6 bases). Deletions cut 2 bases from V and 12 bases from J, with 14 bases between. The CDR3 extends over 13 amino acids. Looked up from germline, CDR1 is MNHEY and CDR2 is SMNVEV (reference sequence). The CDR3 nucleotides are TGTGCCAGCAGTTTAGGACAGCGTTTTTCGCAGTTCTTC. This translates into CASSLGQRFSQFF.

Comment on this clone: Other DNA sequences in the same sample also yield this CDR3. This rearrangement joins TRBV29-1 to TRBJ2-7; maybe TRBD1 (6 bases). The CDR3 runs to 12 residues. The V end was cut by 6 bases, the J end by 2 bases, with 11 bases between. Germline lookup yields CDR1 SQVTM and CDR2 ANQGSEA. In DNA, the CDR3 is TGCAGCGTCCGGGACACACCCTACGAGCAGTACTTC. It specifies CSVRDTPYEQYF.

The chain couples TRBV19 to TRBJ2-7, with 7 bases fitting TRBD1. The germline V gene encodes CDR1 LNHDA and CDR2 SQIVND (reference sequence). This CDR3 region has 15 residues. V lost 5 bases and J lost 1; bases outside the gene matches: 8. The CDR3 sequence: CASSLSGTVSYEQYF. CDR3 DNA: TGTGCCAGTAGTCTCTCCGGGACAGTTTCCTACGAGCAGTACTTC.

The V call is TRBV7-3, the J call TRBJ2-1; TRBD2 matches at 12 bases. Germline CDR1 and CDR2: SGHTA and FQGTGA. This CDR3 has 16 amino acids. After removal of 4 bases from V and 5 bases from J, the junction contained 6 bases not matched to a gene. CDR3 loop: CASSSVRLAGDNEQFF. CDR3 nucleotides: TGTGCCAGCAGCTCCGTACGACTAGCGGGAGACAATGAGCAGTTCTTC.

This clone occurred once. This rearrangement joins TRBV28 to TRBJ1-2; 12 nucleotides match TRBD1. J was trimmed by 6 bases and V by 5 bases; bases with no gene match: 10. This CDR3 spans 16 amino acids. Germline loops: CDR1 MDHEN, CDR2 SYDVKM. CDR3 in DNA: TGTGCCAGCAGTCCCGCCGGGACAGGGGGCGTCGATGGCTACACCTTC. Its translation: CASSPAGTGGVDGYTF.

The chain uses TRBV29-1 and TRBJ2-1, with TRBD2 matching 12 bases. This CDR3 is built from 16 residues. Germline-derived CDR1 and CDR2 are SQVTM and ANQGSEA. CDR3 sequence (DNA): TGCGGCGGGGGGGGCAGGGAAGTACTAGCGGGAGGTGAGCAGTTCTTC. Its translation is CGGGGREVLAGGEQFF.

J is TRBJ2-3 and V is TRBV7-2; the D gene is possibly TRBD2 (5 bases). The CDR3 is made up of 16 amino acids. Trimming pared 2 bases from V and 0 bases from J, leaving 12 bases between. Germline CDR1 SGHTA, CDR2 FQGNSA. The CDR3 nucleotides read TGTGCCAGCAGCTTAAAGGGCGGGTCGAGCACAGATACGCAGTATTTT. This encodes CASSLKGGSSTDTQYF.

The V gene is TRBV28, the J gene TRBJ2-5, with 8 bases lining up with TRBD2. The junction had 4 bases not matched to a gene; V was cut back by 6 bases and J by 1 base. There are 14 residues in the CDR3. The germline V gene has CDR1 MDHEN and CDR2 SYDVKM. CDR3 nucleotide sequence: TGTGCCAGCAGCCCAGCGGGAGTCCAAGAGACCCAGTACTTC. Its protein product is CASSPAGVQETQYF.

The chain employs TRBV27 and TRBJ2-7; TRBD1 matches 9 bases. The CDR3 spans 15 residues. Germline V gives CDR1 MNHEY, CDR2 SMNVEV (reference sequence). Losses at the gene ends were 1 base for V and 5 bases for J; bases not matched to a gene: 6. The CDR3 DNA reads as TGTGCCAGCAGTTTATTTGGGACAGGGTCCCACGAGCAGTACTTC. Protein sequence: CASSLFGTGSHEQYF.

The rearrangement links TRBV9 to TRBJ1-4, with 7 nucleotides matching TRBD1. Germline CDR1 SGDLS, CDR2 YYNGEE. This CDR3 is 14 amino acids long. The junction had 7 bases not matched to a gene; V was cut back by 4 bases and J by 7 bases. The CDR3 spells CASSPQGRVEKLFF. The CDR3 DNA sequence: TGTGCCAGCAGCCCACAGGGGAGAGTTGAAAAACTGTTTTTT.

This sequence joins TRBV6-1 and TRBJ2-6; D gene unclear. The CDR3 sequence is 15 residues long. Per the germline V gene, CDR1 is MNHNS and CDR2 is SASEGT. V shed 6 bases and J shed 2 bases, with 11 bases lying between them. The DNA for the CDR3 is TGTGCCAGCAGGATGGCAGATACTGGGGCCAACGTCCTGACTTTC. This gives the protein CASRMADTGANVLTF.

This chain connects TRBV27 to TRBJ2-2; a weak D match, TRBD1 (5 bases). Germline V gives CDR1 MNHEY, CDR2 SMNVEV (reference sequence). The CDR3 covers 14 residues. V lost 4 bases and J 1 base, leaving 7 bases between the germline ends. CDR3 residues: CASSSRENTGELFF. The CDR3 nucleotides read TGTGCCAGCAGTTCCAGGGAGAACACCGGGGAGCTGTTTTTT.

The CDR3 region has the DNA TGTGCCAGCAGTAATTTCGGACAGAGGAGCTCCTATAATTCACCCCTCCACTTT. Its protein is CASSNFGQRSSYNSPLHF. The J gene is TRBJ1-6, the V gene TRBV5-6, with D perhaps matching TRBD1 (6 bases). CDR3 size: 18 residues. Trimming took 5 bases from V and 0 from J, leaving 18 bases between them. CDR1 and CDR2 (germline): SGHDT, YYEEEE.

This chain's CDR3 is CSVVLPQRTPYEQYF. DNA of the CDR3: TGCAGCGTTGTTCTACCCCAGCGGACCCCCTACGAGCAGTACTTC. This chain joins TRBV29-1 and TRBJ2-7; TRBD2 might be the D (5 bases). The CDR3 totals 15 residues. V was cut by 4 bases and J by 2 bases, with 18 bases left in between. Germline-derived CDR1 and CDR2 are SQVTM and ANQGSEA.

The chain employs TRBV6-1 and TRBJ1-5, with D maybe TRBD1 (6 bases). The CDR3 length is 14 residues. The V end lost 10 bases, the J end lost 2 bases, and 15 bases lay between the germline ends. The germline gives CDR1 MNHNS, CDR2 SASEGT. The CDR3 region is CATKQGVGNQPQHF. In DNA form, the CDR3 reads TGTGCCACAAAACAGGGAGTGGGCAATCAGCCCCAGCATTTT.

This chain links TRBV27 with TRBJ2-7; D is perhaps TRBD1 (5 bases). The V gene's germline CDR1 is MNHEY and CDR2 SMNVEV (reference sequence). This CDR3 comprises 14 residues. Trimming removed 1 base from V and 6 bases from J, with 13 bases in between. In DNA form, the CDR3 reads TGTGCCAGCAGTTTATATTATTCACAGGCCGAGCAGTACTTC. Encoded protein: CASSLYYSQAEQYF.

This chain links TRBV15 with TRBJ2-1, with 15 bases lining up with TRBD2. This CDR3 is built from 16 residues. Germline V CDR1 and CDR2: LNHNV, YYDKDF (reference sequence). The V and J ends lost 5 bases and 9 bases, in that order; junction bases with no gene match: 8. The CDR3 DNA follows: TGTGCCACCAGCGGGGGACTAGCGGGAGGCGTAAGTGAGCAGTTCTTC. Amino acids: CATSGGLAGGVSEQFF.

The J gene is TRBJ2-7, the V gene TRBV28, with D perhaps matching TRBD2 (5 bases). The CDR3 sequence is 12 residues long. V gave up 5 bases and J gave up 7 bases, with 12 bases separating them. Germline V lookup: CDR1 MDHEN, CDR2 SYDVKM. The CDR3 nucleotides are TGTGCCAGCAGTGACACGGGATGGGAGCAGTACTTC. Amino acids: CASSDTGWEQYF.

This clone was detected only once. V and J are TRBV27 and TRBJ1-4; D might be TRBD1 (6 bases). Looked up from germline, CDR1 is MNHEY and CDR2 is SMNVEV (reference sequence). V was cut by 6 bases and J by 8 bases, with 25 bases left in between. The CDR3 has 17 amino acids. The DNA for the CDR3 is TGTGCCAGCAGCCCAGGGACCGCAGGGGAAAGGGGAGAAAAACTGTTTTTT. It translates to CASSPGTAGERGEKLFF.

The V and J genes are TRBV29-1 and TRBJ2-7, with 7 bases lining up with TRBD2. The germline V gene encodes CDR1 SQVTM and CDR2 ANQGSEA. V trimming: 0 bases; J trimming: 0 bases; junction bases outside the gene matches: 5. This CDR3 region has 15 residues. This CDR3 reads CSVEDPSGLSYEQYF. CDR3 in DNA: TGCAGCGTTGAAGATCCTAGCGGTCTCTCCTACGAGCAGTACTTC.

V and J are TRBV7-2 and TRBJ2-1, with 8 bases aligning to TRBD2. This CDR3 has 17 amino acids. V trimming: 7 bases; J trimming: 5 bases; junction bases outside the gene matches: 16. The germline gives CDR1 SGHTA, CDR2 FQGNSA. DNA of the CDR3: TGTGCCAGCACCCCCAGAGTGGGTAGCGGGACTCACAATGAGCAGTTCTTC. This encodes CASTPRVGSGTHNEQFF.

J is TRBJ1-6 and V is TRBV25-1, with 10 bases lining up with TRBD1. Germline V gene sequence: CDR1 MGHDK, CDR2 SYGVNS. The V and J ends lost 3 bases and 10 bases, in that order; junction bases with no gene match: 6. This CDR3 spans 15 amino acids. CDR3 bases: TGTGCCAGCAGTGACTTGACAGGGGGCGTATCACCCCTCCACTTT. This translates into CASSDLTGGVSPLHF.

The chain recombines TRBV28 with TRBJ2-1; 8 bases are shared with TRBD1. The V segment lost 3 bases and the J segment 4 bases; nucleotides outside the gene matches: 8. This CDR3 region has 16 residues. CDR1 and CDR2 from the germline V gene are MDHEN and SYDVKM. This chain's CDR3 is CASSFPGQGPYNEQFF. CDR3 sequence (DNA): TGTGCCAGCAGTTTCCCCGGACAGGGACCTTACAATGAGCAGTTCTTC.

A single count supports this clone. CDR3 nucleotide sequence: TGTGCCACTACCGGGGGAGCGGGAGTATCTACCGGGGAGCTGTTTTTT. Its translation: CATTGGAGVSTGELFF. V gene TRBV19 combines with J gene TRBJ2-2, with TRBD2 matching 8 bases. CDR1 and CDR2 (germline): LNHDA, SQIVND (reference sequence). CDR3 length equals 16 residues. Unmatched junction bases numbered 15, after V lost 10 bases and J lost 5 bases.

CDR3 sequence: CASSIGQGSYEQYF. For the CDR3, the DNA is TGTGCCAGCAGCATCGGACAGGGCTCCTACGAGCAGTACTTC. The genes are TRBV7-2 and TRBJ2-7, with TRBD1 matching 8 bases. From germline, CDR1 is SGHTA and CDR2 FQGNSA. CDR3 length: 14 residues. The V gene end was trimmed by 5 bases and the J gene end by 0 bases; junction bases not matched to a gene: 3.